Listed below are T cell receptor beta chains from one sample, sequenced in a study of T cells in Graves' hyperthyroidism and ophthalmopathy. TCRdb recomputed calls from the multiplex PCR reads with MiXCR, one row per CDR3 protein. The data hold about 270,000 distinct CDR3 sequences, with roughly 22% observed a single time. Sequenced sample: blood. The receptors come from a man in his thirties or forties with Graves' ophthalmopathy. Both conserved end residues are part of each CDR3. The D gene is left open where the match is weak. Part of the rows lack a size; the others show once, few, many or a class for expanded clones.

d_gene,j_gene,abundance,v_gene,CDR3nt,CDR3aa
.,TRBJ2-7,many,TRBV20-1,TGCAGTGCTAGGGGCCAAAGCTCCTACGAGCAGTACTTC,CSARGQSSYEQYF
.,TRBJ1-1,few,TRBV11-3,TGTGCCAGCAGCCGAGCGGCTGAAGCTTTCTTT,CASSRAAEAFF
.,TRBJ1-1,many,TRBV2,TGTGCCACCACAGGAGGACAACTTGAAGCTTTCTTT,CATTGGQLEAFF
TRBD2,TRBJ2-1,.,TRBV20-1,TGCAGTGCCCCGACCCTAGCGGGAGATAACAATGAGCAGTTCTTC,CSAPTLAGDNNEQFF
TRBD2,TRBJ2-2,.,TRBV5-1,TGCGCCAGCAGCCAACGGACTAGCGGGGGGGCCGGGGAGCTGTTTTTT,CASSQRTSGGAGELFF
TRBD2,TRBJ2-3,.,TRBV15,TGTGCCACCAGCAGAGATCCTAGCGGGCCTTCCCTACCTACGCAGTATTTT,CATSRDPSGPSLPTQYF
.,TRBJ1-1,.,TRBV7-9,TGTGCCAGCAGCTCAAACATGTACACTGAAGCTTTCTTT,CASSSNMYTEAFF
.,TRBJ2-4,.,TRBV9,TGTGCCAGCAGCGTAGGAGGAACAGCCAAAAACATTCAGTACTTC,CASSVGGTAKNIQYF
TRBD1,TRBJ1-5,.,TRBV4-1,TGCGCCAGCAGCTTCCGGACAGGGATAAATCAGCCCCAGCATTTT,CASSFRTGINQPQHF
.,TRBJ2-7,many,TRBV3-1,TGTGCCAGCAGCCAGGGACGATACTACGAGCAGTACTTC,CASSQGRYYEQYF
TRBD2,TRBJ2-3,.,TRBV5-1,TGCGCCAGCAGCTTAGCGGGAGGGCACACAGATACGCAGTATTTT,CASSLAGGHTDTQYF
.,TRBJ1-2,few,TRBV6-1,TGTGCCAGCAGTAAGGACAGTGGAGGCTACACCTTC,CASSKDSGGYTF
.,TRBJ2-7,.,TRBV4-2,TGTGCCAGCAGCCAAGATTTAGGTTTGGCCCGCGAGCAGTACTTC,CASSQDLGLAREQYF
.,TRBJ1-2,.,TRBV5-6,TGTGCCAGCAGCTTAGCGTACTATGGCTACACCTTC,CASSLAYYGYTF
.,TRBJ2-3,.,TRBV27,TGTGCCAGCAGTTTAAGCTTTGTCGGGACCGCCTGGGATACGCAGTATTTT,CASSLSFVGTAWDTQYF
TRBD1,TRBJ1-1,.,TRBV18,TGTGCCAGCTCACCACCACAGGGGGCAGGAGTCACTGAAGCTTTCTTT,CASSPPQGAGVTEAFF
.,TRBJ2-1,many,TRBV11-2,TGTGCCAGCAGCGTTACTAGCATCAATGAGCAGTTCTTC,CASSVTSINEQFF
.,TRBJ2-5,.,TRBV25-1,TGTGCCAGCAGTGAATCCGGGACAATTCAAGAGACCCAGTACTTC,CASSESGTIQETQYF
.,TRBJ1-5,.,TRBV20-1,TGCAGTGCTAGAGATCACCGCAATCAGCCCCAGCATTTT,CSARDHRNQPQHF
.,TRBJ1-1,few,TRBV27,TGTGCCAGCAGTCTCTCCGAGCTCCGTCGGTGGACTGAAGCTTTCTTT,CASSLSELRRWTEAFF